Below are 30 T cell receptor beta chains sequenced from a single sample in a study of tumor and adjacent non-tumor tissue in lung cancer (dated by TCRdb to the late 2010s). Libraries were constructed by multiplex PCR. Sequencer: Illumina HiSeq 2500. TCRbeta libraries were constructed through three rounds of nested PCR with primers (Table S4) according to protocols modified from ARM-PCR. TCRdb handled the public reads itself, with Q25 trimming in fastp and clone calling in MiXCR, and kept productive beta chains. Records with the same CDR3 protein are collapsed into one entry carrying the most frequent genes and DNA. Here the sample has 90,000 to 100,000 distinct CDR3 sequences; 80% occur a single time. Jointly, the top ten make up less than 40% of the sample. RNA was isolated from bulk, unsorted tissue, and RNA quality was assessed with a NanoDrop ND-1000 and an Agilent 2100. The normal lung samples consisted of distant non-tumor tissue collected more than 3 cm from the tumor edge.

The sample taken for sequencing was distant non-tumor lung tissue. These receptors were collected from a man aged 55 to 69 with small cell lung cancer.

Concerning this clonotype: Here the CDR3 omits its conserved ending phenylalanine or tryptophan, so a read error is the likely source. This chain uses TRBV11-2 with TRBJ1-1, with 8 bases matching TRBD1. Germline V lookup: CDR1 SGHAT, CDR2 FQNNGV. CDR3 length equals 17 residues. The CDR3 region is CASSLTGGVGRNTEAFI. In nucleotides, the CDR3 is TGTGCCAGTAGCTTAACAGGGGGTGTGGGTAGGAACACTGAAGCTTTCATT.

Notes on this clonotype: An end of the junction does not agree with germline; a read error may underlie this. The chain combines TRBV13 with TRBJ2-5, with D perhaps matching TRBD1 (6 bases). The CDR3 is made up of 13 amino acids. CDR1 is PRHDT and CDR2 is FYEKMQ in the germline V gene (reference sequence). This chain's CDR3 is CASSFGGQGTQYF. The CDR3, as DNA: TGTGCCAGCAGCTTTGGGGGACAAGGGACCCAGTACTTC. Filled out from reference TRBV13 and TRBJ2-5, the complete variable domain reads AAGVIQSPRHLIKEKRETATLKCYPIPRHDTVYWYQQGPGQDPQFLISFYEKMQSDKGSIPDRFSAQQFSDYHSELNMSSLELGDSALYFCASSFGGQGTQYFGPGTRLLVL.

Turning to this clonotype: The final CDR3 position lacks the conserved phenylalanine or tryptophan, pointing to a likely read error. The CDR3 reads CASSRDRVYTEAFL. The CDR3 DNA sequence: TGTGCCAGCAGCAGGGACAGGGTTTACACAGAAGCTTTCTTG. This chain connects TRBV5-6 to TRBJ1-1; 9 bases agree with TRBD1. The CDR3 totals 14 residues. The germline V gene encodes CDR1 SGHDT and CDR2 YYEEEE.

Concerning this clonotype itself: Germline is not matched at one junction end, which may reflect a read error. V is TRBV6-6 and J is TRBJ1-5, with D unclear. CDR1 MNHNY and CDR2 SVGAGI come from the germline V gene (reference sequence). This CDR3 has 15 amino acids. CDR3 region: CASTLAVDSNQLQHF. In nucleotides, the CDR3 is TGTGCCAGCACTTTGGCGGTCGATAGCAATCAGCTCCAGCATTTT.

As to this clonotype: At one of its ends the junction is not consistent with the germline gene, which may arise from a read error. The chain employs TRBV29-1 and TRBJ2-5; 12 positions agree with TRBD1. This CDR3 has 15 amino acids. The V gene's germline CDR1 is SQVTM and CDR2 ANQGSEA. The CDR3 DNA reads TGCAGCGTGAGGACCGGGACAGGGGGCGGCGAGATCCAGTACTTC. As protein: CSVRTGTGGGEIQYF.

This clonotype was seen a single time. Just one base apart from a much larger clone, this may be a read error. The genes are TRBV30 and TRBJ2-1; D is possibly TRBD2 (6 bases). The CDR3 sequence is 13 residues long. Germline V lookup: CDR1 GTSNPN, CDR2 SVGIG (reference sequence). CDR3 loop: CTWLGSSHNEQFF. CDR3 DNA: TGTACCTGGCTCGGGAGTTCCCACAATGAGCAGTTCTTC.

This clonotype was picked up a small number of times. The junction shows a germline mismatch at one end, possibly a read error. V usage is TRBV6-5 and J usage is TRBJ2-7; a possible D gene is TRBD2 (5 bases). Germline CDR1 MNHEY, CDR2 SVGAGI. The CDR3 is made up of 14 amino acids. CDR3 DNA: TGTGCCAGCAGTTATTTGACTAACCCCTACGAGCAGTATTTC. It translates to CASSYLTNPYEQYF.

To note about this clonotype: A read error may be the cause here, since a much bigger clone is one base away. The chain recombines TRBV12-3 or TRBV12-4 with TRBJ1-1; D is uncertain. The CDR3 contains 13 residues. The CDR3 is CACSFYRNTEAFF. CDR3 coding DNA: TGTGCCTGCAGTTTTTACAGGAACACTGAAGCTTTCTTT.

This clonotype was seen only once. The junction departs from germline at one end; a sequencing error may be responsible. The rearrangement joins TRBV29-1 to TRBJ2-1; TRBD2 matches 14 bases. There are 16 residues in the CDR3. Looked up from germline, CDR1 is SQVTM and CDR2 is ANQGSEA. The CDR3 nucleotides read TGCAGTGTCGCTACGACTAGCGGGAGGGCAGGGAATGAGCAGTCCTTC. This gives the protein CSVATTSGRAGNEQSF.

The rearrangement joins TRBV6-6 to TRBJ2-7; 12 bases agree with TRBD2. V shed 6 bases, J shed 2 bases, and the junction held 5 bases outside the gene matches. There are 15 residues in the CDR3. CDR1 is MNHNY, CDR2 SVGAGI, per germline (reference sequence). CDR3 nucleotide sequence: TGTGCCAGCAGAGCGACTAGCGGGAGCACCTACGAGCAGTACTTC. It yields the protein CASRATSGSTYEQYF.

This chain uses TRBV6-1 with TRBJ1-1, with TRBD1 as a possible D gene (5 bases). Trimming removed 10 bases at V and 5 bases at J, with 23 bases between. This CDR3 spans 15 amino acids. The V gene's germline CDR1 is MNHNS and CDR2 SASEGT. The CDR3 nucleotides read TGTGCCATCAAGGACGGAGGCGTTGGGGGAACTGAAGCTTTCTTT. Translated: CAIKDGGVGGTEAFF.

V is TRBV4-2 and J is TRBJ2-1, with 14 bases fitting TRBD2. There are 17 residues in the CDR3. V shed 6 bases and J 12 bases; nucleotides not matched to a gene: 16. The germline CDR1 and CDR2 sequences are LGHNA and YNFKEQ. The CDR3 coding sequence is TGTGCCAGCAGTCCTCGGAGCCTGACTAGCGGGAGGGGTGCGCAGTTCTTC. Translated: CASSPRSLTSGRGAQFF.

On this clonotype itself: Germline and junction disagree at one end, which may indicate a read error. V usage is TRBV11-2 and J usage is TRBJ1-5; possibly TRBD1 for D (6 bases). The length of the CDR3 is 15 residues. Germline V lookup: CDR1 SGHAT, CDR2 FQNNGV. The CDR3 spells CASSPVIGGIQSQHF. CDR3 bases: TGTGCCAGCAGCCCCGTGATAGGGGGTATTCAGTCCCAGCATTTT.

CDR3 nucleotides: TGCAGTGCCCCTCGGTGGGGGCTTGAGCAGTTCTTC. Protein: CSAPRWGLEQFF. The chain links TRBV20-1 to TRBJ2-1; possible D gene TRBD1, 6 bases. Germline V gene lookup returns CDR1 DFQATT and CDR2 SNEGSKA (reference sequence). The germline V and J ends were trimmed by 6 bases and 9 bases, with 15 bases remaining between them. The CDR3 is 12 residues long.

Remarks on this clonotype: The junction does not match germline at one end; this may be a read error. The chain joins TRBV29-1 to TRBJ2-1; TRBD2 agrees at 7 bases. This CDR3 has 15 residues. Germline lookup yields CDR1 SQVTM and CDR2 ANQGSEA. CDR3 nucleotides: TGCAACGGAGCCACGTTGCGGGGGTATTACAATGAACAGTTCTTC. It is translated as CNGATLRGYYNEQFF.

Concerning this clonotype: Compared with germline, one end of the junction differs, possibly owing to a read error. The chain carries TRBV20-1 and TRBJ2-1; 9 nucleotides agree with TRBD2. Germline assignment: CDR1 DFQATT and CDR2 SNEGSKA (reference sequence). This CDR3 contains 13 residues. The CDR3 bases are TGCAATGCTATGGGGACTAGCAAGATTGAGCAGTTCTTC. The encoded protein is CNAMGTSKIEQFF.

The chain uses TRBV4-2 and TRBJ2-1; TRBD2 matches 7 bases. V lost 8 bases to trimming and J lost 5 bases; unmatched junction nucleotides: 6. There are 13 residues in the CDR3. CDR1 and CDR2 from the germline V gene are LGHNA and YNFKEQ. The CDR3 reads CASVTSRNNEQFF. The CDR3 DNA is TGTGCCAGCGTGACTAGCAGAAACAATGAGCAGTTCTTC.

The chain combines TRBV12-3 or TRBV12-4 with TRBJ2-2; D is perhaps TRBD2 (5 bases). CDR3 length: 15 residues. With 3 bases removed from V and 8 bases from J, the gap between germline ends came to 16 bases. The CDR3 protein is CASSFDYPITGELFF. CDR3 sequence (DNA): TGTGCCAGCAGTTTTGACTACCCAATCACTGGGGAGCTGTTTTTT.

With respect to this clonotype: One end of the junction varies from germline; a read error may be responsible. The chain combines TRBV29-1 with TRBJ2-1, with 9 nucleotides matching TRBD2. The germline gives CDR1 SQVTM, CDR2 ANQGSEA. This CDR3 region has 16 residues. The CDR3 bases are TGCAGCGTTGAAGCTAGCGGGGTAATCTCCTTCAATGAGCAGTTCTTC. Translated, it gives CSVEASGVISFNEQFF.

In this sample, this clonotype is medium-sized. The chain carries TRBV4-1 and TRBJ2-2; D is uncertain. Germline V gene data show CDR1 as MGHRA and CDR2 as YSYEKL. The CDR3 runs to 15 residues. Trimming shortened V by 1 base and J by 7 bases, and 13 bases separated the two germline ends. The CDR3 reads CASSQVGSNVGELFF. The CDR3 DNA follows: TGCGCCAGCAGCCAAGTCGGCAGTAATGTCGGGGAGCTGTTTTTT.

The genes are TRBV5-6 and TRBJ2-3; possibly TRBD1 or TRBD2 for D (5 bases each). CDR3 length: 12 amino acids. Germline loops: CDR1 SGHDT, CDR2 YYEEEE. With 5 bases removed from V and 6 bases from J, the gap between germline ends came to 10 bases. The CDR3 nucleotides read TGTGCCAGCAGTCTGAGGGGCGATACGCAGTATTTT. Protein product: CASSLRGDTQYF.

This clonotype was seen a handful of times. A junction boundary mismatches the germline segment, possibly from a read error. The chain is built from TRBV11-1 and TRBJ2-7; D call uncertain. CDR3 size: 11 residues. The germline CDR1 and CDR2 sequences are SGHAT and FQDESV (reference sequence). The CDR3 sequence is CASSLGDEQYF. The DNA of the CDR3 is TGTGCCAGCAGCCTAGGTGATGAGCAATACTTC.

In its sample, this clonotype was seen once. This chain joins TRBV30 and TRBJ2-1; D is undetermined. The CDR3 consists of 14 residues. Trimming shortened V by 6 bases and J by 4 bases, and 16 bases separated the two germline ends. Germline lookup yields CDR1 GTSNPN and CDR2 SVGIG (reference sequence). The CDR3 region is CACEPENSYNEQFF. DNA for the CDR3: TGTGCCTGTGAACCGGAGAACTCATACAATGAGCAGTTCTTC.

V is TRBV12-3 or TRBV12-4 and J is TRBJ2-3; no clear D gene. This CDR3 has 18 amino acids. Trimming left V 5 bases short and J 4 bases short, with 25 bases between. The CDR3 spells CASSQTRVVLKLSDTQYF. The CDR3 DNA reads TGTGCCAGCAGTCAGACACGTGTCGTCCTCAAACTTTCAGATACGCAGTATTTT.

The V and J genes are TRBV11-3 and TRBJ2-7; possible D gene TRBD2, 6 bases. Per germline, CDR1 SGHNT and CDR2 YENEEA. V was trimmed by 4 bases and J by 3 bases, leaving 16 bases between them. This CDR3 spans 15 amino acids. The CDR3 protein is CASSSSAGIDYEQYF. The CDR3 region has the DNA TGTGCCAGCAGCTCCTCAGCGGGCATCGACTACGAGCAGTACTTC.

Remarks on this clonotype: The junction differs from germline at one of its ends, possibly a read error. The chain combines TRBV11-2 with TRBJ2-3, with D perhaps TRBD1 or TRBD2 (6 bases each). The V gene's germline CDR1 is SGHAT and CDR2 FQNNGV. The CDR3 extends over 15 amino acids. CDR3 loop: CAYSSGGIAGHTQYF. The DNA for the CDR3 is TGTGCTTACAGCTCCGGAGGGATTGCGGGACATACCCAGTATTTT.

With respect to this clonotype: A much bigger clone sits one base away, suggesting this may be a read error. CDR3 residues: CNAIYGTGDGSPLHF. The CDR3 nucleotides read TGCAATGCCATCTACGGGACAGGGGACGGTTCACCCCTCCACTTT. V usage is TRBV20-1 and J usage is TRBJ1-6; 10 bases map to TRBD1. The CDR3 has 15 residues. The germline V gene has CDR1 DFQATT and CDR2 SNEGSKA (reference sequence).

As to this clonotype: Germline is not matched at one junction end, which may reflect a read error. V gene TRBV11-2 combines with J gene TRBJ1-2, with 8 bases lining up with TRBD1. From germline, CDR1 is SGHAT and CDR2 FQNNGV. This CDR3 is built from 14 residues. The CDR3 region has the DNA TGTGCGAGCAACTTAGATCCAGGGGGCTATGGCAACACCTTC. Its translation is CASNLDPGGYGNTF.

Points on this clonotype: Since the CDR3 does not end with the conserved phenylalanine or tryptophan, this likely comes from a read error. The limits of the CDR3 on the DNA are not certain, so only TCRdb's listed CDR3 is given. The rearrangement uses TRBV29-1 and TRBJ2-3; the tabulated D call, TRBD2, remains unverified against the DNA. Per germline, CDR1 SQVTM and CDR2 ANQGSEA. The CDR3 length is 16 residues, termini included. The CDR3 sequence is CSVAGVAGASTDTQYL.

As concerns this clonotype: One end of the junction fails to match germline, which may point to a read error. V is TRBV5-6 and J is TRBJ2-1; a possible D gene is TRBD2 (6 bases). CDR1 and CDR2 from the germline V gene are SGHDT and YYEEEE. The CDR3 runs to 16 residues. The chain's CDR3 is CASNLALGLEGNEQFF. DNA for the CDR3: TGTGCCAGCAACTTGGCCCTCGGACTGGAGGGCAATGAGCAGTTCTTC.